This T cell receptor beta chain was identified during a study of blood T cell repertoires in COVID-19. As for the study in general: PBMCs, B-cell-depleted T cells, or T cells provided the cDNA or gDNA that made up the material.

Source study methods: Reference gene primer amplification in the assay estimated nucleated cell counts. Only in-frame clones appear in the TCRdb table, and some are missing; sequencing was by immunoSEQ multiplex PCR. The DNA was the basis for D and trimming; V, J and clone size are from that table. The profile shows 60,000 to 80,000 clones, roughly 80% of them singletons. The clonotype was recovered from a man in his forties or fifties with active COVID-19. Material for sequencing was peripheral blood.

This CDR3 reads CASSPRSVDTEAFF. CDR3 in DNA: TGTGCCAGCAGCCCAAGGAGTGTGGACACTGAAGCTTTCTTT. The V call is TRBV7-9, the J call TRBJ1-1, with no clear D. The V and J ends lost 5 bases and 3 bases respectively, with 13 bases between them. Germline V gene data show CDR1 as SEHNR and CDR2 as FQNEAQ (reference sequence). This CDR3 is 14 amino acids long.